This TCR beta chain is drawn from a study of cytomegalovirus exposure and HLA in healthy donors (TCRdb year 2017). Some background on the complete study: An earlier analysis of 587 of the donors reported under 300 Gb of sequence data and some 110 million unique TCR beta sequences obtained from approximately 180 million T cells. In addition to the first cohort of several hundred subjects, a separate validation cohort of under 150 different subjects was used. HLA typing covered class I and class II loci at four-digit resolution. An early release that covered about 600 HLA-typed donors contained about 300 gigabases of sequencing data and about 84 million unique TCR sequences. The study aimed to test whether signatures of past pathogen exposure could be identified by cataloging public T cell receptors. Of the roughly 400 genotyped donors, 65% to 90% were placed in the genetic ancestry cluster associated with self-reported Caucasian donors. Four or five DR-DQ haplotypes were treated as single units for association and clustering because of strong linkage in the cohort. Every repertoire in the discovery cohort had been generated on one and the same sequencing platform. To predict cytomegalovirus infection status, the study combined high-throughput TCR immunosequencing, statistical association of individual TCRs with disease status, and machine learning. The study used immunosequencing to profile the T cell repertoires of several hundred subjects and linked those repertoires to cytomegalovirus serostatus. The later analysis used no new phenotypic data to find candidate immune exposures, relying instead on TCR beta sequences and their occurrence across donors. Typing coverage differed by locus: A, B, C, DRB1 and DQB1 were typed in roughly 620-630 donors, DQA1 in about 500, DPA1 in around 600, and DPB1 in around 440. A later genetic analysis took genome-wide SNP genotypes for about three fifths of the roughly 670 donors and used that subset as a discovery cohort. In an earlier analysis of 587 of the donors, high-throughput TCR beta sequencing was used to judge whether each TCR beta V gene segment behaved as functional or pseudogenic. Across some 400 genotyped donors of the cohort, an average of roughly 230,000 unique TCR beta nucleotide sequences per donor were sequenced, and roughly a sixth of those sequences were non-productive. In a later analysis, previously published TCR beta repertoires from 666 donors were re-analyzed and high-resolution HLA genotyping was added so that TCR occurrence patterns could be studied. Donor age, sex, ethnicity and CMV serostatus were compiled together with the repertoire data. The paper's findings and limits, for the study overall: A later analysis reported that several top co-occurrence clusters appeared linked to parvovirus B19, influenza, CMV and Epstein-Barr virus. The sequencing pipeline was judged likely to have produced a cluster of highly shared sequence variants as a technical artifact. Roughly uniform sequencing depth across donors was assumed in presence/absence analyses, although this assumption may not hold. Across donors, most TCR sequences were observed very rarely, whereas some public TCRs were present in many individuals. Broadly in line with IMGT annotations, most TCR beta V segments showed up in productive rearrangements about 87% or about 30% of the time in an earlier analysis of about 500 of the donors. Strong co-occurrence of HLA alleles, especially DR and DQ, made assigning TCR associations to individual alleles difficult. Because some donors lacked HLA typing at each locus, the association tests relied only on the typed subset. The cohort was sequenced for TCR beta chains only, and without alpha or paired-chain data the features that could be detected were limited. The study listed 164 TCR beta chains as associated with cytomegalovirus. A further reported finding was that TCR beta sequences accurately predicted the HLA-A and HLA-B alleles for most subjects in the first cohort. Immune exposure information for the cohort was limited to CMV serostatus. According to a later genetic analysis, donors in an Asian-associated ancestry cluster had fewer N-insertions in productive TCRs than the approximately 690-donor mean. Some IMGT-functional V segments, including TRBV6-2 and TRBV6-3, could not be distinguished by the 87-base-pair reads and were therefore excluded. Linkage disequilibrium might explain the correlated functional status among segregating V segments, but an unknown experimental factor could not be ruled out. The classifier was reported to diagnose cytomegalovirus status with high specificity and sensitivity in both the original cohort and the validation cohort. Over 15 rarely observed V segments, including chromosome 9 orphons, were excluded from the earlier analysis of approximately 500 of the donors because counts were too low. An association between a missense DCLRE1C variant and V-gene and J-gene trimming of TCR beta chains was found in a later genetic analysis and replicated in an independent cohort. According to the authors, the approach could potentially be generalized to other disease states and immunological phenotypes. In a later analysis, TCR association rates were found to vary across HLA loci, with the most associated TCRs seen for DRB1 alleles and the fewest for HLA-C alleles. At a false discovery rate of 0.05, a later analysis linked 16,951 TCR beta sequences to specific HLA alleles. In a later analysis, most CMV-associated TCR beta chains were found to appear HLA-restricted, with HLA associations seemingly driven largely by CMV exposure. Three of the identified cytomegalovirus-associated TCR beta chains were confirmed in vitro to be specific for cytomegalovirus antigens. In a later analysis, HLA-associated TCR beta chains were found to be more clonally expanded and to have lower generation probabilities than equally common non-associated chains.

The cohort comprised around 690 healthy bone marrow donors. At the time of sampling, every cohort member was nominally healthy, though immune exposures that went unrecorded were likely present. The donor tested CMV seropositive and was one of the 289 seropositive cohort members. A peripheral blood sample was provided by each donor, and peripheral blood mononuclear cells were used for TCR beta sequencing. Genomic DNA was extracted from the blood cell samples with the Qiagen DNeasy Blood Extraction Kit. Libraries came from the immunoSEQ multiplex PCR assay. The multiplex PCR relied on a mix of 60 forward primers for TCR Vbeta segments and 13 reverse primers for TCR Jbeta segments. Amplification of the CDR3 region of rearranged TCR beta genes was performed with a multiplex PCR assay on genomic DNA. The amplified TCR beta libraries were sequenced on the Illumina HiSeq System as 87-base-pair reads. Concerning the study's data processing: A later analysis tallied around 80 million unique TCR beta chains across the 700 or so repertoires, and some 12 million of those chains were shared by two or more donors. Raw reads were error-corrected and collapsed into unique sequences with a nearest-neighbor algorithm that merged closely related sequences to remove PCR and sequencing errors. V, D and J gene segments were assigned by aligning CDR3 sequences to IMGT reference sequences. For a sequence to be retained, a match of at least six nucleotides was required to both a V gene segment and a J gene segment. A rearrangement was called productive if the CDR3 had no stop codons and remained in frame with V and J, and every other rearrangement was called non-productive. Following IMGT convention, CDR3 was defined as the stretch from the second conserved V-encoded cysteine up to the conserved J-encoded phenylalanine. Sequences without an unambiguous match to a single V gene segment were excluded from the earlier analysis of a few hundred of the donors. In an earlier analysis of approximately 550 of the donors, V segments were called functional above 56.7% productive rearrangements and were called segregating when the between-donor standard deviation exceeded 5%. A statistical classification framework was developed to diagnose cytomegalovirus status using the catalog of TCR beta chain sequences. A later analysis assigned V and J genes by comparing TCR nucleotide sequences with IMGT/GENE-DB human TR gene sequences. In a later analysis, CDR3 sequences and most-parsimonious VDJ recombination scenarios were assigned using the TCRdist pipeline. A later analysis defined each TCR beta chain by its CDR3 amino acid sequence plus V-gene family, and excluded reads lacking a unique V-gene family. A later analysis removed 600 or so highly shared, low-generation-probability nucleotide sequences to deal with suspected cross-contamination and a sequencing artifact. For each public chain, a later analysis derived a clonal expansion index from normalized ranks of inferred template counts within each repertoire. A later analysis computed generation probabilities with a VDJ recombination model fitted to out-of-frame rearrangements, and checked the results against IGoR. A later analysis scored TCR-TCR, TCR-HLA and TCR-CMV co-occurrence with hypergeometric tests, applying a repertoire-size bias correction to TCR pairs. False discovery rates were estimated in a later analysis by permuting HLA or CMV assignments 20 times. In a later analysis, co-occurring TCRs were grouped using DBSCAN, and TCRdist sequence similarity was added for clustering within HLA-allele-positive subsets. For co-occurrence clustering, repertoires with fewer than 30,000 or more than 120,000 public chains were excluded, along with four to six repertoires with anomalous nucleotide sharing. TCRdb obtained this table from immuneACCESS and retained in-frame rearrangements with V and J assigned. These tables miss some clones; where compared with another copy, unresolved V genes account for less than half of the shortfall, and the remainder is unexplained. Clone size and the V and J calls come from that table; the DNA yielded D and trimming. Within this sample are about 190,000 clones, with 65% to 90% of them counted one time only. The ten largest clonotypes hold roughly 6% of the sample.

From a lookup of the germline V gene, CDR1 and CDR2 are SGHTA and FQGNSA. The V and J ends are trimmed by 2 bases and 2 bases, leaving 9 bases between them. The CDR3 runs 14 amino acids, cysteine and phenylalanine included. Only the CDR3 DNA is retained, 42 bases long and in frame from the first base. This clone was seen only a few times. There is no known antigen for this receptor. No per-base quality is available; no much larger clone lies one base away. This TCR was recovered from a middle-aged man in good health and CMV-seropositive. Recombination joined TRBV7-2 with TRBJ2-5; 5 matching bases give a weak D call of TRBD1. The sequenced material came from PBMCs. The CDR3 sequence is CASSLTGEQETQYF. The DNA sequence follows: TGTGCCAGCAGCTTAACAGGAGAACAAGAGACCCAGTACTTC.